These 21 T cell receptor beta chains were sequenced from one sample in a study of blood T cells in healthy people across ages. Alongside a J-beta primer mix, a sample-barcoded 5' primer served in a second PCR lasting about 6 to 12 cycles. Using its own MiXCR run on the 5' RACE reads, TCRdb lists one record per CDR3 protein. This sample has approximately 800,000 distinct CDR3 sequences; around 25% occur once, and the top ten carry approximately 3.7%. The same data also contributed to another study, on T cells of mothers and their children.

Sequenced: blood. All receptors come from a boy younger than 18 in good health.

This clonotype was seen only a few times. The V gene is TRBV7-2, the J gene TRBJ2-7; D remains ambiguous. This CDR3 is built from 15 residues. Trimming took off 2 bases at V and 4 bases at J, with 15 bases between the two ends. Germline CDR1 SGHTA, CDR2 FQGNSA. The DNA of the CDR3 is TGTGCCAGCAGCTTAAGGGCAGGATCGGAGTACGAGCAGTACTTC. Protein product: CASSLRAGSEYEQYF.

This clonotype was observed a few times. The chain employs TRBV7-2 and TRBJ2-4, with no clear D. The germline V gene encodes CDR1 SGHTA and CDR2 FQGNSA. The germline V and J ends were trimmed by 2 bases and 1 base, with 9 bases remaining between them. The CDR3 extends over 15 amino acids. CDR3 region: CASSLLGSAKNIQYF. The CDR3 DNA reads TGTGCCAGCAGCTTACTGGGTTCGGCCAAAAACATTCAGTACTTC. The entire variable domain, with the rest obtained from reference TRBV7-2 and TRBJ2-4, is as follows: GAGVSQSPSNKVTEKGKDVELRCDPISGHTALYWYRQSLGQGLEFLIYFQGNSAPDKSGLPSDRFSAERTGGSVSTLTIQRTQQEDSAVYLCASSLLGSAKNIQYFGAGTRLSVL.

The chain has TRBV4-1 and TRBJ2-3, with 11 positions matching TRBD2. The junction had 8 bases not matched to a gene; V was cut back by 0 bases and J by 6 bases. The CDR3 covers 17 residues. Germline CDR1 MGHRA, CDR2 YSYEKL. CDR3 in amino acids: CASSQEYLAGGRDTQYF. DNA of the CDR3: TGCGCCAGCAGCCAAGAATATCTAGCGGGAGGTCGCGATACGCAGTATTTT.

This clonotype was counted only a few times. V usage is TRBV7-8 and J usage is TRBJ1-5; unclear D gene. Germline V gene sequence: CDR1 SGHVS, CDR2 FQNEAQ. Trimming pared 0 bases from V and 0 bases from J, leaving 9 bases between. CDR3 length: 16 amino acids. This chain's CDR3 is CASSLAGFYSNQPQHF. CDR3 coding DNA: TGTGCCAGCAGCTTAGCGGGCTTTTATAGCAATCAGCCCCAGCATTTT. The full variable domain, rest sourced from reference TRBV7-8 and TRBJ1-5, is GAGVSQSPRYKVAKRGQDVALRCDPISGHVSLFWYQQALGQGPEFLTYFQNEAQLDKSGLPSDRFFAERPEGSVSTLKIQRTQQEDSAVYLCASSLAGFYSNQPQHFGDGTRLSIL.

The CDR3 bases are TGTGCCAGCAGTTTGGACATTTACAGGGACACCGGGGAGCTGTTTTTT. Protein sequence: CASSLDIYRDTGELFF. V is TRBV6-2 or TRBV6-3 and J is TRBJ2-2; tentative D call: TRBD1 (6 bases). Trimming stripped 4 bases from V and 3 bases from J, with 15 bases between. CDR3 length: 16 residues. Germline V gene sequence: CDR1 MNHEY, CDR2 SVGEGT.

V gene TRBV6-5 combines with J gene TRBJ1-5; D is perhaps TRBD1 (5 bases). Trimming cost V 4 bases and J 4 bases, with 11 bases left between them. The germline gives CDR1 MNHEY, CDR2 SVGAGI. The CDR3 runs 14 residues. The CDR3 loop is CASSSGSENQPQHF. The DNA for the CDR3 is TGTGCCAGCAGTTCAGGGTCCGAGAATCAGCCCCAGCATTTT.

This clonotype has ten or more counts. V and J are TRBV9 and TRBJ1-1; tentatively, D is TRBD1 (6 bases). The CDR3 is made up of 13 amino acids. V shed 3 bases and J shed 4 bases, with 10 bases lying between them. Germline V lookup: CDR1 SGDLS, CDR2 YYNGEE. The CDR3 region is CASSEGGGTEAFF. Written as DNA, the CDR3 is TGTGCCAGCAGCGAGGGAGGGGGCACTGAAGCTTTCTTT.

Here the CDR3 reads CASSPNPKAGVSNQPQHF. CDR3 in DNA: TGTGCCAGCAGCCCGAACCCCAAAGCAGGTGTAAGCAATCAGCCCCAGCATTTT. The chain couples TRBV28 to TRBJ1-5; D remains unclear. Germline V lookup: CDR1 MDHEN, CDR2 SYDVKM. The CDR3 extends over 18 amino acids. V was trimmed by 6 bases and J by 1 base, leaving 22 bases between them.

The CDR3 sequence: CASSFWGGVDEQFF. In DNA, the CDR3 is TGTGCCAGCAGTTTCTGGGGGGGAGTGGATGAGCAGTTCTTC. The gene calls are TRBV12-3 or TRBV12-4 and TRBJ2-1; 7 bases map to TRBD2. CDR3 length equals 14 residues. With 3 bases clipped from V and 8 bases from J, the junction kept 7 bases outside the gene matches.

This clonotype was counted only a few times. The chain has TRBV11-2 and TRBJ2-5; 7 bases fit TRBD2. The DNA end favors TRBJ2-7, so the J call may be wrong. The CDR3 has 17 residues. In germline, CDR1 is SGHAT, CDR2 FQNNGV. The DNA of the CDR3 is TGTGCCAGCAGCCCCCCGGGAATGGGGGAGGGTCCCTACGAGCAGTACTTC. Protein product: CASSPPGMGEGPYEQYF.

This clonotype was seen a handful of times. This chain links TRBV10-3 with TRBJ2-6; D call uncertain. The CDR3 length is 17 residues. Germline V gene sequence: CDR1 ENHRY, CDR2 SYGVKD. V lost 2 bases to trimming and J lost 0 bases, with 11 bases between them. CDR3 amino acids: CAISEPPGVSGANVLTF. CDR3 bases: TGTGCCATCAGTGAGCCACCCGGAGTCTCTGGGGCCAACGTCCTGACTTTC.

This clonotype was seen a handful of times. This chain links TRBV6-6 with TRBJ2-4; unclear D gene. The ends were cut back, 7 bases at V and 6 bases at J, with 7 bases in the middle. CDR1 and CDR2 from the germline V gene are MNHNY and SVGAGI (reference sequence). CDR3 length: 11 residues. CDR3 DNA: TGTGCCAGCAAGGAGATAAACATTCAGTACTTC. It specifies CASKEINIQYF.

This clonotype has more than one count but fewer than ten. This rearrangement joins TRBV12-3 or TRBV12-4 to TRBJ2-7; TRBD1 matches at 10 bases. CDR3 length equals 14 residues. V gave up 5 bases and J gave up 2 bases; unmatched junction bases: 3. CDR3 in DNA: TGTGCCAGCAGTCAGACAGGGGGCGCCTACGAGCAGTACTTC. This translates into CASSQTGGAYEQYF.

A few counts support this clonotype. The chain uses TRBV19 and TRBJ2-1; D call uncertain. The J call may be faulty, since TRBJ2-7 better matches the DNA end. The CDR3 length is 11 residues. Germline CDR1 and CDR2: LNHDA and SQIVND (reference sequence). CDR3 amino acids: CATEDGFEQYF. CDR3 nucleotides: TGTGCCACTGAGGACGGCTTCGAGCAGTACTTC.

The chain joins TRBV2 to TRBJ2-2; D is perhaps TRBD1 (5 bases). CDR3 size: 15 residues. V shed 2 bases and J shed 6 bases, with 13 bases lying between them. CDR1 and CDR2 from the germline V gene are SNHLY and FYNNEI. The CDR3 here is CASSEPGAFAGELFF. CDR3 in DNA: TGTGCCAGCAGTGAACCTGGGGCATTCGCCGGGGAGCTGTTTTTT.

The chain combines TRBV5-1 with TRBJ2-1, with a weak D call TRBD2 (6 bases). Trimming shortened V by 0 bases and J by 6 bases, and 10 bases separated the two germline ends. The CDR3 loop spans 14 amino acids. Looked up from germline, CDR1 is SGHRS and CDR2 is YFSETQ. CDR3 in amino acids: CASSLVVAVNEQFF. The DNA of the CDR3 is TGCGCCAGCAGCTTGGTCGTAGCGGTCAATGAGCAGTTCTTC. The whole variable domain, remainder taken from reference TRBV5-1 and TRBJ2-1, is KAGVTQTPRYLIKTRGQQVTLSCSPISGHRSVSWYQQTPGQGLQFLFEYFSETQRNKGNFPGRFSGRQFSNSRSEMNVSTLELGDSALYLCASSLVVAVNEQFFGPGTRLTVL.

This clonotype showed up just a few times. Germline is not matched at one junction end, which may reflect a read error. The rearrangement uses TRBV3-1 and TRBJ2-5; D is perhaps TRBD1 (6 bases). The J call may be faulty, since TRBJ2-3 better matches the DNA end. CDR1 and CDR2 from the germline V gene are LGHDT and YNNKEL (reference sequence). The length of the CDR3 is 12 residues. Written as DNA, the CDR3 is TGCGCCAGCAGCCAAGCAGGGGAGACGCAGTATTTT. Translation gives CASSQAGETQYF.

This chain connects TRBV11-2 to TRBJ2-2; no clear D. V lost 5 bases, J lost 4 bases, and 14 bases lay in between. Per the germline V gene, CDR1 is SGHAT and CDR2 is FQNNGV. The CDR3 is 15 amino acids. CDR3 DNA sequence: TGTGCCAGCAGCAAGATGGGGATGCCCACCGGGGAGCTGTTTTTT. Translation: CASSKMGMPTGELFF.

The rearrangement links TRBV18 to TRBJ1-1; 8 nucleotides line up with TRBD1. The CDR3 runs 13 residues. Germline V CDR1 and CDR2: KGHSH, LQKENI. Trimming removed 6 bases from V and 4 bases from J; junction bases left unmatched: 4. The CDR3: CASSPGQGTEAFF. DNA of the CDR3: TGTGCCAGCTCTCCCGGACAGGGCACTGAAGCTTTCTTT. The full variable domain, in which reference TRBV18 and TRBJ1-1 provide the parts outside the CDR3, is NAGVMQNPRHLVRRRGQEARLRCSPMKGHSHVYWYRQLPEEGLKFMVYLQKENIIDESGMPKERFSAEFPKEGPSILRIQQVVRGDSAAYFCASSPGQGTEAFFGQGTRLTVV.

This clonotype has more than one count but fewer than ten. The CDR3 DNA sequence: TGTGCCAGCAGTTTACTCGTGGGACAGGGTAGAGGTAGATCACCCCTCCACTTT. Translated: CASSLLVGQGRGRSPLHF. The chain joins TRBV27 to TRBJ1-6; 9 bases are shared with TRBD1. The germline gives CDR1 MNHEY, CDR2 SMNVEV (reference sequence). J gave up 10 bases and V 2 bases, and 15 bases lay outside the gene matches. This CDR3 comprises 18 residues.

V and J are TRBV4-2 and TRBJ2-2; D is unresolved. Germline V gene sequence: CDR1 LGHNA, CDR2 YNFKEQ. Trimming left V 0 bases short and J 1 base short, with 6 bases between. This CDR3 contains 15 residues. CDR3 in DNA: TGTGCCAGCAGCCAAGAAGGGCGGAACACCGGGGAGCTGTTTTTT. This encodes CASSQEGRNTGELFF.